This TCR beta chain was captured by sequencing in a study of blood T cell repertoires in COVID-19. Study summary: Nucleic acid was either cDNA or gDNA, and it came from T cells, B-cell-depleted T cells, or PBMCs.

Sequencing used immunoSEQ multiplex PCR; TCRdb keeps in-frame clones, though not all of them. The table records approximately 60,000 clones, around 80% of them present only once. This clonotype originated in an elderly woman with active or convalescent COVID-19. Sequenced sample: peripheral blood.

The CDR3 spells CASSLTGAGNTIYF. CDR3 DNA sequence: TGTGCCAGCAGTTTAACAGGGGCGGGAAACACCATATATTTT. This sequence joins TRBV5-5 and TRBJ1-3; TRBD1 agrees at 7 bases. In germline, CDR1 is SGHKS, CDR2 YYEKEE (reference sequence). The CDR3 extends over 14 amino acids. Trimming took 5 bases from V and 4 from J; bases not matched to a gene: 6.